This passage covers 17 T cell receptor beta chains from one sample sequenced in a study of T cell changes during pregnancy in multiple sclerosis (dated by TCRdb to the late 2010s). The library was prepared using the immunoSEQ multiplex PCR assay. This immuneACCESS table, as held by TCRdb, lists in-frame sequences with V and J called but not all clones. Of the missing ones, under half trace to an unresolved V gene in checked studies; the others have no known cause. The sample table lists fewer than 90,000 clones, just under 95% of them with a count of one. 1.3% to 1.5% of the sample belongs to the ten largest clones. This sample comprised peripheral blood, obtained in the third trimester of pregnancy. The receptor source for this set is a female donor in good health, enrolled as a control in a pregnancy study.

CDR3 sequence: CASVWTSGRAGNTGELFF. The CDR3 DNA reads as TGTGCCAGCGTCTGGACTAGCGGGAGGGCCGGGAACACCGGGGAGCTGTTTTTT. The J gene is TRBJ2-2, the V gene TRBV2, with TRBD2 matching 15 bases. Losses at the gene ends were 8 bases for V and 1 base for J; bases not matched to a gene: 8. Germline V gene data show CDR1 as SNHLY and CDR2 as FYNNEI. The CDR3 runs 18 residues. Combining the CDR3 with reference TRBV2 and TRBJ2-2 gives the whole variable domain EPEVTQTPSHQVTQMGQEVILRCVPISNHLYFYWYRQILGQKVEFLVSFYNNEISEKSEIFDDQFSVERPDGSNFTLKIRSTKLEDSAMYFCASVWTSGRAGNTGELFFGEGSRLTVL.

This chain connects TRBV7-6 to TRBJ2-3; 9 nucleotides match TRBD2. With V trimmed by 6 bases and J by 2 bases, 9 bases remained unmatched. The CDR3 spans 16 residues. CDR1 and CDR2 from the germline V gene are SGHVS and FNYEAQ. The chain's CDR3 is CASSLSGRPFTDTQYF. CDR3 nucleotide sequence: TGTGCCAGCAGTCTAAGCGGGAGGCCCTTCACAGATACGCAGTATTTT.

The chain is built from TRBV7-9 and TRBJ1-1; a possible D gene is TRBD1 (5 bases). This CDR3 has 13 residues. Germline V gene data show CDR1 as SEHNR and CDR2 as FQNEAQ (reference sequence). V was pared by 2 bases and J by 6 bases, with 10 bases between. CDR3 sequence: CASSLSGPSEAFF. CDR3 nucleotide sequence: TGTGCCAGCAGCTTATCAGGGCCGTCTGAAGCTTTCTTT.

V usage is TRBV7-7 and J usage is TRBJ2-1; TRBD1 aligns across 11 bases. CDR3 length: 15 amino acids. CDR1 SSHAT and CDR2 FNYEAQ come from the germline V gene (reference sequence). The trim removed 5 bases at V and 2 bases at J, leaving 2 bases unmatched. The DNA for the CDR3 is TGTGCCAGCAGCGAGGGACAGGGGGCCTACAATGAGCAGTTCTTC. Protein product: CASSEGQGAYNEQFF.

CDR3 loop: CASSPRTSGKANEQFF. The CDR3 nucleotides are TGTGCCAGCAGCCCCAGGACTAGCGGTAAGGCCAATGAGCAGTTCTTC. This chain links TRBV7-2 with TRBJ2-1, with 10 positions matching TRBD2. The germline CDR1 and CDR2 sequences are SGHTA and FQGNSA. The CDR3 contains 16 residues. Trimming removed 5 bases from V and 6 bases from J; junction bases left unmatched: 10.

J is TRBJ2-2 and V is TRBV5-1; D gene unclear. The CDR3 is made up of 13 amino acids. The germline CDR1 and CDR2 sequences are SGHRS and YFSETQ. V was pared by 0 bases and J by 5 bases, with 5 bases between. The CDR3, as DNA: TGCGCCAGCAGCTTGGGCAGGACCGGGGAGCTGTTTTTT. Residues: CASSLGRTGELFF.

The chain carries TRBV5-1 and TRBJ2-1; 15 nucleotides agree with TRBD2. CDR1 and CDR2 from the germline V gene are SGHRS and YFSETQ. The CDR3 is 17 residues long. With 4 bases clipped from V and 1 base from J, the junction kept 3 bases outside the gene matches. Written as DNA, the CDR3 is TGCGCCAGCAGCCTCGGGACTAGCGGGGGGTCCTACAATGAGCAGTTCTTC. Translating it yields CASSLGTSGGSYNEQFF. Based on the CDR3 plus reference TRBV5-1 and TRBJ2-1, the full variable domain is KAGVTQTPRYLIKTRGQQVTLSCSPISGHRSVSWYQQTPGQGLQFLFEYFSETQRNKGNFPGRFSGRQFSNSRSEMNVSTLELGDSALYLCASSLGTSGGSYNEQFFGPGTRLTVL.

The V call is TRBV5-1, the J call TRBJ2-2; 14 positions match TRBD2. Trimming removed 4 bases from V and 5 bases from J; junction bases left unmatched: 7. Germline V gene sequence: CDR1 SGHRS, CDR2 YFSETQ. The CDR3 spans 17 residues. CDR3 in DNA: TGCGCCAGCAGCACGGGACTAGCGGGAGTACGGACCGGGGAGCTGTTTTTT. Amino acids: CASSTGLAGVRTGELFF.

The rearrangement links TRBV21-1 to TRBJ1-2. TRBV21-1 is a pseudogene. The CDR3 is 15 residues long. CDR3 nucleotides: TGTGCCAGCAGCAAGGGCCAACGGGAATACTATGGCTACACCTTC. This sequence encodes CASSKGQREYYGYTF.

The chain employs TRBV18 and TRBJ2-1, with 15 bases identical to TRBD2. This CDR3 is 16 amino acids long. Losses at the gene ends were 4 bases for V and 10 bases for J; bases not matched to a gene: 8. CDR1 and CDR2 from the germline V gene are KGHSH and LQKENI. For the CDR3, the DNA is TGTGCCAGCTCACGAGGACTAGCGGGAGGGGGCCTGGAGCAGTTCTTC. It codes for CASSRGLAGGGLEQFF. Variable domain in full (rest from reference TRBV18 and TRBJ2-1): NAGVMQNPRHLVRRRGQEARLRCSPMKGHSHVYWYRQLPEEGLKFMVYLQKENIIDESGMPKERFSAEFPKEGPSILRIQQVVRGDSAAYFCASSRGLAGGGLEQFFGPGTRLTVL.

V gene TRBV19 combines with J gene TRBJ2-7; TRBD2 agrees at 11 bases. V lost 5 bases and J lost 3; bases outside the gene matches: 6. This CDR3 has 15 residues. Germline V CDR1 and CDR2: LNHDA, SQIVND (reference sequence). DNA of the CDR3: TGTGCCAGTAGTCCACTAGCGGGAGATGACTACGAGCAGTACTTC. It translates to CASSPLAGDDYEQYF.

The chain joins TRBV28 to TRBJ1-2, with 7 bases that match TRBD1. The V segment lost 5 bases and the J segment 3 bases; nucleotides outside the gene matches: 3. This CDR3 contains 13 residues. Germline values: CDR1 MDHEN, CDR2 SYDVKM. In DNA form, the CDR3 reads TGTGCCAGCAGTACGACAGGGCACTATGGCTACACCTTC. Amino acid sequence: CASSTTGHYGYTF.

The rearrangement uses TRBV11-2 and TRBJ2-1; perhaps TRBD1 as D (6 bases). V was trimmed by 3 bases and J by 6 bases, leaving 12 bases between them. This CDR3 has 14 residues. Per germline, CDR1 SGHAT and CDR2 FQNNGV. DNA for the CDR3: TGTGCCAGCAGCTTGGGGGCTTACCCCAATGAGCAGTTCTTC. Its translation is CASSLGAYPNEQFF.

V is TRBV5-1 and J is TRBJ2-1, with TRBD1 identical over 10 bases. This CDR3 spans 15 amino acids. Germline CDR1 SGHRS, CDR2 YFSETQ. V gave up 4 bases and J gave up 8 bases; unmatched junction bases: 9. The DNA of the CDR3 is TGCGCCAGCAGCAGTGGGACAGGGGATTTGGATGAGCAGTTCTTC. Its translation is CASSSGTGDLDEQFF.

The chain uses TRBV25-1 and TRBJ2-7; 8 positions agree with TRBD1. J was trimmed by 4 bases and V by 1 base; bases with no gene match: 3. The CDR3 runs to 14 residues. Per germline, CDR1 MGHDK and CDR2 SYGVNS. The CDR3: CASSELDREYEQYF. The CDR3 DNA is TGTGCCAGCAGTGAATTGGACAGGGAGTACGAGCAGTACTTC.

This sequence joins TRBV28 and TRBJ2-1; D perhaps matches TRBD1 (6 bases). Per germline, CDR1 MDHEN and CDR2 SYDVKM. V gave up 7 bases and J gave up 4 bases, with 8 bases separating them. The CDR3 covers 12 residues. DNA of the CDR3: TGTGCCAGCAATGGACAGTACAATGAGCAGTTCTTC. Translation: CASNGQYNEQFF. Based on the CDR3 plus reference TRBV28 and TRBJ2-1, the full variable domain is DVKVTQSSRYLVKRTGEKVFLECVQDMDHENMFWYRQDPGLGLRLIYFSYDVKMKEKGDIPEGYSVSREKKERFSLILESASTNQTSMYLCASNGQYNEQFFGPGTRLTVL.

The gene calls are TRBV6-5 and TRBJ2-2; 7 bases fit TRBD2. The CDR3 is 14 residues long. V lost 4 bases, J lost 6 bases, and 5 bases stayed unmatched. Looked up from germline, CDR1 is MNHEY and CDR2 is SVGAGI. The CDR3 here is CASSSPGRAGELFF. The CDR3 bases are TGTGCCAGCAGTTCCCCTGGGAGGGCCGGGGAGCTGTTTTTT.